The following is a TCR beta chain sequence with its context. Data came from immunoSEQ multiplex PCR; TCRdb stores just in-frame clones and leaves some out. The sample has 180,000 or so clones, 85% to 90% seen once; the top ten hold 6% to 6.5%. The data were obtained in a study of blood T cell repertoires in COVID-19. CDR3 length: 15 residues. The V end was cut by 0 bases, the J end by 2 bases, with 8 bases between. CDR1 is KGHDR, CDR2 SFDVKD, per germline. The TCR was taken from a man aged 35 to 55 who had recovered from COVID-19. The chain carries TRBV24-1 and TRBJ2-3, with D maybe TRBD2 (6 bases). Sequencing used PBMCs or T cells enriched from blood (not recorded which). In DNA form, the CDR3 reads TGTGCCACCAGTGATTTGGGGCGGGACACAGATACGCAGTATTTT. The encoded protein is CATSDLGRDTDTQYF.